This T cell receptor (beta chain) was identified during a study of B cell selection in AIRE deficiency. Regarding the study as a whole: Tconv and Treg cells from AIRE-deficient patients resembled healthy donors in TCRBV usage, CDR3 length and diversity.

Regulatory T cells were sorted as CD4+CD25hiCD127low/negative. A remark on this clone: Its target is not known.

Sequencing was performed with immunoSEQ multiplex PCR; in TCRdb, only in-frame clones are kept and a portion is missing. The sample yields about 15,000 clones, about 93% seen once. Germline CDR1 and CDR2: MNHNS and SASEGT. CDR3 length: 15 amino acids. Trimming stripped 3 bases from V and 7 bases from J, with 16 bases between. This sequence originates from a human donor with AIRE deficiency. The V gene is TRBV6-1, the J gene TRBJ2-1; TRBD2 might be the D (7 bases). The source material was Tregs sorted from PBMCs. The CDR3 DNA sequence: TGTGCCAGCAGTGATCCGGGGGGCTTTCGGAATGAGCAGTTCTTC. This codes for CASSDPGGFRNEQFF.